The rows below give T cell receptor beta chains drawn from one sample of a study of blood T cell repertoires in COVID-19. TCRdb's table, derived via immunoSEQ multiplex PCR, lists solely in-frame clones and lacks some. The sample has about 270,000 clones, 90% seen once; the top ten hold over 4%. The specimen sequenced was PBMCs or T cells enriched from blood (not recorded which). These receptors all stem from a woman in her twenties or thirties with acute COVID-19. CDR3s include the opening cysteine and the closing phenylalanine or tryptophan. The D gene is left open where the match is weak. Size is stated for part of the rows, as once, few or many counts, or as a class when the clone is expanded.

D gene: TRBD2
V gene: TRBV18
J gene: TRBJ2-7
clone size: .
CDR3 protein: CASSPGLAVYEQYF
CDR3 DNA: TGTGCCAGCTCACCGGGACTAGCGGTTTACGAGCAGTACTTC

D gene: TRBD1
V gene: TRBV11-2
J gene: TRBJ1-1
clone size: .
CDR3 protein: CASRRRQGVGYTEAFF
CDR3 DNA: TGTGCCAGCAGACGTCGACAGGGGGTAGGCTACACTGAAGCTTTCTTT

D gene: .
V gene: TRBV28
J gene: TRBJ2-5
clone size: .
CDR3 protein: CASSLCMGSWEETQYF
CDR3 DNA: TGTGCCAGCAGTTTATGCATGGGCTCTTGGGAAGAGACCCAGTACTTC

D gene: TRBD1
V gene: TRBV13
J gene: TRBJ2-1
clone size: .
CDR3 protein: CASSSPSDRVWNEQFF
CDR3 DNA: TGTGCCAGCAGCTCTCCCTCCGACAGGGTTTGGAATGAGCAGTTCTTC

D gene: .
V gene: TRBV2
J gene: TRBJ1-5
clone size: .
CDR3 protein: CAGVDSLNQPQHF
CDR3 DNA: TGTGCCGGGGTGGACAGCCTAAATCAGCCCCAGCATTTT

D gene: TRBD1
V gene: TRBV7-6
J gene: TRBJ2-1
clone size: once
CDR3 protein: CASSLAWTGGKNEQFF
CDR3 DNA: TGTGCCAGCAGCTTAGCGTGGACAGGGGGCAAGAATGAGCAGTTCTTC

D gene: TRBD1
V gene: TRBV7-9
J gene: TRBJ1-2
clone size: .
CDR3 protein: CASTPSGTAYGYTF
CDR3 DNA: TGTGCCAGCACCCCGTCCGGGACAGCCTATGGCTACACCTTC

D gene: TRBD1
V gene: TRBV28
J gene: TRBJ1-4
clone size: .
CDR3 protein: CASSSGTGREKLFF
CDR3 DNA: TGTGCCAGCAGCTCCGGGACAGGGAGAGAAAAACTGTTTTTT

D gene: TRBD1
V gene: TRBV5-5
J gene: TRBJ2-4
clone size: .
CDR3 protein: CASSLGTGGNIQYF
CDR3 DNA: TGTGCCAGCAGCCTTGGGACAGGGGGTAACATTCAGTACTTC

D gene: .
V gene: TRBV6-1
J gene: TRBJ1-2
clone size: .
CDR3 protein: CASSEGPEGKGYTF
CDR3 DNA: TGTGCCAGCAGTGAAGGACCGGAGGGAAAGGGCTACACCTTC

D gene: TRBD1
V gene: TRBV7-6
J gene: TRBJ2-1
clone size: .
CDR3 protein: CASSLADRSSYNEQFF
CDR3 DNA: TGTGCCAGCAGCTTAGCGGACAGGAGCTCCTACAATGAGCAGTTCTTC

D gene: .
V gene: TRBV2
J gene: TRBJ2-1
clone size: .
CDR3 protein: CASSDLGEAYNEQFF
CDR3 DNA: TGTGCCAGCAGTGATTTGGGGGAGGCCTACAATGAGCAGTTCTTC

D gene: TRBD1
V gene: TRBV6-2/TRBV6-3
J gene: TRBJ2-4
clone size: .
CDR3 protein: CASSLPTYRDRGNIQYF
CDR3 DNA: TGTGCCAGCAGCCTCCCCACCTACCGGGACAGGGGAAACATTCAGTACTTC

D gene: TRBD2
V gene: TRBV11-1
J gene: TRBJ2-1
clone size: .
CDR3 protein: CASSSPTSGKYNEQFF
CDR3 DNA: TGTGCCAGCAGCTCCCCGACTAGCGGGAAATACAATGAGCAGTTCTTC

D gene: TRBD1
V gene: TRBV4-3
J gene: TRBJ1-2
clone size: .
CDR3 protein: CASSQSQGDYGYTF
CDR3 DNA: TGCGCCAGCAGCCAATCACAGGGGGACTATGGCTACACCTTC

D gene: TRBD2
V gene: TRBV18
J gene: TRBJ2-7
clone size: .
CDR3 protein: CASSPSRTSGEQYF
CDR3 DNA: TGTGCCAGCTCACCATCTAGGACTAGCGGGGAGCAGTACTTC

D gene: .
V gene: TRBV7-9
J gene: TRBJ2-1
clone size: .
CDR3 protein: CASSFLQGAVEQFF
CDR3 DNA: TGTGCCAGCAGCTTTTTACAAGGAGCGGTTGAGCAGTTCTTC

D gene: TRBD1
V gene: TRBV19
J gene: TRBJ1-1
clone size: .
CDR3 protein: CASTTTGGGTEAFF
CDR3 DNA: TGTGCCAGTACCACGACAGGGGGCGGCACTGAAGCTTTCTTT

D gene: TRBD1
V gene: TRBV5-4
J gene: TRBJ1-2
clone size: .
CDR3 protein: CASSYLVRDSYGYTF
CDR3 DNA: TGTGCCAGCAGCTACCTGGTCCGGGACAGCTATGGCTACACCTTC

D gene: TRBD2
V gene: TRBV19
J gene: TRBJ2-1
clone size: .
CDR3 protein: CASSISLAGGPTSNEQFF
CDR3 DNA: TGTGCCAGTAGTATTTCGCTAGCGGGAGGGCCGACCTCCAATGAGCAGTTCTTC

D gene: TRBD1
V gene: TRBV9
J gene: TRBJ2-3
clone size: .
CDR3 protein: CASSNMEGGLSDTQYF
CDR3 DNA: TGTGCCAGCAGCAATATGGAAGGGGGCCTGTCAGATACGCAGTATTTT

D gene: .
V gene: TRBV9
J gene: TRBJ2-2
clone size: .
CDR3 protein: CASSVALADRTGELFF
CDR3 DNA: TGTGCCAGCAGCGTAGCGCTGGCTGACAGGACCGGGGAGCTGTTTTTT

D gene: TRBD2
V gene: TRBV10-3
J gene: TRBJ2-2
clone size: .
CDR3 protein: CAISDPGLLGLADTGELFF
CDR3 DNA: TGTGCCATCAGTGACCCGGGACTGTTGGGACTAGCGGATACCGGGGAGCTGTTTTTT

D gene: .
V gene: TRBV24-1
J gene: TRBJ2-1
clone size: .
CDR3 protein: CATSGSFDNEQFF
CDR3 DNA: TGTGCCACCAGTGGTAGTTTCGACAATGAGCAGTTCTTC

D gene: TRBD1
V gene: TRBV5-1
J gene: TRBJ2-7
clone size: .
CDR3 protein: CASSTNRDRGYYEQYF
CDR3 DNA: TGCGCCAGCAGCACGAACCGGGACAGAGGATACTACGAGCAGTACTTC

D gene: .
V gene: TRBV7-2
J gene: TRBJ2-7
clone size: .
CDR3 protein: CASSWDLGRGEQYF
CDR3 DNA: TGTGCCAGCAGCTGGGATCTGGGGCGTGGCGAGCAGTACTTC